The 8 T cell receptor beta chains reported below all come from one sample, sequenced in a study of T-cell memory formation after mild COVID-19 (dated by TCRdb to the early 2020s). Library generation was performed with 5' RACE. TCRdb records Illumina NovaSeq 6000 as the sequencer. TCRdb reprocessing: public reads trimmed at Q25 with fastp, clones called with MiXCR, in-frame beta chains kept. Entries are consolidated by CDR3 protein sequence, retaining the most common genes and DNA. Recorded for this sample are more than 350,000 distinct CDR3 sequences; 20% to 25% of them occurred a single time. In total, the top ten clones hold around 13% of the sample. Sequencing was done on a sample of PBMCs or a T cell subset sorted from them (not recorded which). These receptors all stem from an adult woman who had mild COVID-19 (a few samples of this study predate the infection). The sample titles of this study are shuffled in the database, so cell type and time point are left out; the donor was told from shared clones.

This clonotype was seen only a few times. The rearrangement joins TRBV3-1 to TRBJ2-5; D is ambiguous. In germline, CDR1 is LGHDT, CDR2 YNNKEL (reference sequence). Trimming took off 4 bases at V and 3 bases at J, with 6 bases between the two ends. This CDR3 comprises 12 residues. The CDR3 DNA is TGTGCCAGCAGCCGTCCCAAAGAGACCCAGTACTTC. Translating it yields CASSRPKETQYF.

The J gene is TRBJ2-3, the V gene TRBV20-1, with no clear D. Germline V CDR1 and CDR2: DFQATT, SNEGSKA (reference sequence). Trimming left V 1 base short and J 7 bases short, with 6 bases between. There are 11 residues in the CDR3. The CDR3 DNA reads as TGCAGTGCTAGAGGACTGAATACGCAGTATTTT. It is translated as CSARGLNTQYF.

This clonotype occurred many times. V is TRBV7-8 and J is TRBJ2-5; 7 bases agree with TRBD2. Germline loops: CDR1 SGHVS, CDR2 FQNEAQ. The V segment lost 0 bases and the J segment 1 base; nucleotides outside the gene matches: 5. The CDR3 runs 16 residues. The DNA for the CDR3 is TGTGCCAGCAGCTTAGCCCTGACTAGCTTCCAAGAGACCCAGTACTTC. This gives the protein CASSLALTSFQETQYF. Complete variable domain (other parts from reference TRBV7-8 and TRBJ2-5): GAGVSQSPRYKVAKRGQDVALRCDPISGHVSLFWYQQALGQGPEFLTYFQNEAQLDKSGLPSDRFFAERPEGSVSTLKIQRTQQEDSAVYLCASSLALTSFQETQYFGPGTRLLVL.

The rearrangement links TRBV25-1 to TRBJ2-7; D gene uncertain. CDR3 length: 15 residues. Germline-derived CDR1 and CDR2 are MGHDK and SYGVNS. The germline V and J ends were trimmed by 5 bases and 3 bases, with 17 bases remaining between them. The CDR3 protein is CASSPSQGSYYEQYF. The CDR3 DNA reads TGTGCCAGCAGTCCGAGCCAAGGATCCTACTACGAGCAGTACTTC.

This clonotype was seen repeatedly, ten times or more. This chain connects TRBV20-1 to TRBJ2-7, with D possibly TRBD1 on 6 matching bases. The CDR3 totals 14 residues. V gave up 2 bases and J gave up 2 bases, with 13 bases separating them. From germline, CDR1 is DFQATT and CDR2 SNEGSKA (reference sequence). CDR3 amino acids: CSARQSGATYEQYF. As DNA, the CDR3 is TGCAGTGCTAGACAGTCAGGGGCTACCTACGAGCAGTACTTC.

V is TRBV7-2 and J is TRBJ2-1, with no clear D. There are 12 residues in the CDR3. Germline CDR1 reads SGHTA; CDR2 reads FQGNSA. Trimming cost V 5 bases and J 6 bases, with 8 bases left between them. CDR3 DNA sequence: TGTGCCAGCAGCAAGCTGACCAATGAGCAGTTCTTC. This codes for CASSKLTNEQFF.

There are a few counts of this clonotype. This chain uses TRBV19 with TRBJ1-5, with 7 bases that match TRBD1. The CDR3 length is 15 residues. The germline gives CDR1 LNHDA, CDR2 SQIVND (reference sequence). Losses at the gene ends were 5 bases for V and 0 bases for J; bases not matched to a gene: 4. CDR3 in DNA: TGTGCCAGTAGTTGGGACAGTTATAGCAATCAGCCCCAGCATTTT. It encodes CASSWDSYSNQPQHF.

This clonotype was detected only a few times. The DNA for the CDR3 is TGTGCCAGCAGCCCGAGGACGACTAGCGGAGGGGACAATGAGCAGTTCTTC. This gives the protein CASSPRTTSGGDNEQFF. This rearrangement joins TRBV4-2 to TRBJ2-1, with 9 bases aligning to TRBD2. Germline lookup yields CDR1 LGHNA and CDR2 YNFKEQ. With 4 bases clipped from V and 5 bases from J, the junction kept 12 bases outside the gene matches. The CDR3 has 17 residues.